These 4 T cell receptor beta chains were all obtained from the same sample, sequenced in a study of T cell responses to AZD1222 COVID-19 vaccine. The assay was immunoSEQ multiplex PCR, and TCRdb's table has in-frame clones only and misses some. The data contain roughly 150,000 clones, approximately 88% of them singletons. Here the sequenced sample was peripheral blood, taken on day 0 of AZD1222 vaccination. The receptor set was obtained from an adult in good health.

V is TRBV7-9 and J is TRBJ1-1; possible D gene TRBD1, 5 bases. V lost 1 base and J lost 11, with 11 bases in between. The CDR3 sequence is 12 residues long. The germline gives CDR1 SEHNR, CDR2 FQNEAQ (reference sequence). This CDR3 reads CASSLVAGRAFF. The DNA for the CDR3 is TGTGCCAGCAGCTTAGTGGCGGGGCGGGCTTTCTTT.

The sample holds one count of this clone. The V gene is TRBV5-1, the J gene TRBJ1-2, with no clear D. The CDR3 sequence is 14 residues long. Trimming shortened V by 0 bases and J by 2 bases, and 8 bases separated the two germline ends. Germline V gene data show CDR1 as SGHRS and CDR2 as YFSETQ. The DNA of the CDR3 is TGCGCCAGCAGCTTGGCCGGCGGAAACTATGGCTACACCTTC. This encodes CASSLAGGNYGYTF.

The rearrangement joins TRBV15 to TRBJ2-7; D unclear. V gave up 0 bases and J gave up 2 bases, with 8 bases separating them. In germline, CDR1 is LNHNV, CDR2 YYDKDF (reference sequence). CDR3 length: 14 residues. The CDR3 sequence: CATSRDSRTYEQYF. The CDR3 DNA follows: TGTGCCACCAGCAGAGACTCCAGGACCTACGAGCAGTACTTC.

The V gene is TRBV6-2 or TRBV6-3, the J gene TRBJ1-6; D call uncertain. Trimming removed 2 bases at V and 7 bases at J, with 9 bases between. The CDR3 sequence is 14 residues long. Germline V gene lookup returns CDR1 MNHEY and CDR2 SVGEGT. Here the CDR3 DNA reads TGTGCCAGCAGTTACAACAGTAGGAATTCACCCCTCCACTTT. Translated, it gives CASSYNSRNSPLHF.